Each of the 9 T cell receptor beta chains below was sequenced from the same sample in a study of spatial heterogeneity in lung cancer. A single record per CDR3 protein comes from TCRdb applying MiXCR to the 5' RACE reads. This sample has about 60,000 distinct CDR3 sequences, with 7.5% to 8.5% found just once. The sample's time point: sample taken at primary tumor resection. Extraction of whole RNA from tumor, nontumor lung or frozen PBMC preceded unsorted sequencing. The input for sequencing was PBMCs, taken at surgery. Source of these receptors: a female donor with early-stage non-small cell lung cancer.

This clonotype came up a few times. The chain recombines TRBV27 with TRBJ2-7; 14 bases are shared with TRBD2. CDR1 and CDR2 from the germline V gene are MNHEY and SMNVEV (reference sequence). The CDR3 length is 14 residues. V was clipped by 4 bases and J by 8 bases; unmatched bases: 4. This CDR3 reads CASSSGTSGSKQYF. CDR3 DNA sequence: TGTGCCAGCAGTTCCGGGACTAGCGGGAGTAAGCAGTACTTC.

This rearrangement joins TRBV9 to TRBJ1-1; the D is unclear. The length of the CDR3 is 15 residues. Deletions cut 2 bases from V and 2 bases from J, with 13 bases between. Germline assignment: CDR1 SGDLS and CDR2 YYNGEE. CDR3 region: CASSVGQFPNTEAFF. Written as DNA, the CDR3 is TGTGCCAGCAGCGTCGGGCAATTTCCAAACACTGAAGCTTTCTTT.

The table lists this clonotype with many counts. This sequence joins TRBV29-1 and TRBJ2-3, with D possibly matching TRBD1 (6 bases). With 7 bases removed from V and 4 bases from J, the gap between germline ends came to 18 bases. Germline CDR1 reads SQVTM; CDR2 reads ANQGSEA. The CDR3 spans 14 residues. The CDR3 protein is CSARRDNGADTQYF. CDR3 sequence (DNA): TGCAGCGCCAGAAGGGACAATGGGGCAGATACGCAGTATTTT.

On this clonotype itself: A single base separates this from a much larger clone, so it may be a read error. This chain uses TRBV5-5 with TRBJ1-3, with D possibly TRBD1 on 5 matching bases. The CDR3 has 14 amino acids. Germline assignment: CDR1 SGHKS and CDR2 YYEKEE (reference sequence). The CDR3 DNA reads TGTGTCAGCAGTCCGACAGTCTCTGGAAACACCATATATTTT. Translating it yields CVSSPTVSGNTIYF.

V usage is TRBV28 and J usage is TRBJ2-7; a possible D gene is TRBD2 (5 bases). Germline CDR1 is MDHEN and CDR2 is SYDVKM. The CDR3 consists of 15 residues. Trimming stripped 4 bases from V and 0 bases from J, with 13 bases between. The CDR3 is CASSSRTLSSYEQYV. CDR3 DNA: TGTGCCAGCAGTTCCCGGACTTTGAGCTCCTACGAGCAGTACGTC.

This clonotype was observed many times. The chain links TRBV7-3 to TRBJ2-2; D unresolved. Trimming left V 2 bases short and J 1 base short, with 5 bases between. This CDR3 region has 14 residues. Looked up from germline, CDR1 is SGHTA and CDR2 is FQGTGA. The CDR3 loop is CASSLPGNTGELFF. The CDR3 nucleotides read TGTGCCAGCAGCTTACCAGGGAACACCGGGGAGCTGTTTTTT.

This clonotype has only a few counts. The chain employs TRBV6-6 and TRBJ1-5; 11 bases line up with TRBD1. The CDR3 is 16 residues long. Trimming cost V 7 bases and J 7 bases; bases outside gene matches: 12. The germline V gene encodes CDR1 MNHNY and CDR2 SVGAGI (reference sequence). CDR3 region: CASIDRDRGIGQPQHF. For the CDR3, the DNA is TGTGCCAGCATCGACAGGGACAGGGGGATTGGACAGCCCCAGCATTTT.

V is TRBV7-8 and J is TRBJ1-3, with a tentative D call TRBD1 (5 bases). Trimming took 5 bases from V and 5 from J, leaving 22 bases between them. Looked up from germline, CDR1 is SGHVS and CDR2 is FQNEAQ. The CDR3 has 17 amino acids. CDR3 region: CASSLLGTGLGRNTIYF. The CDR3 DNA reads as TGTGCCAGCAGCCTGCTCGGGACGGGGTTAGGGAGAAACACCATATATTTT.

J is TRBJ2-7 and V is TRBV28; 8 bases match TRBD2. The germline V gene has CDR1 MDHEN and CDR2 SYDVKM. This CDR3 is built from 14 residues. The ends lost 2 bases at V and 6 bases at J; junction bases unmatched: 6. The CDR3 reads CASSLGLALPEQYF. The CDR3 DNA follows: TGTGCCAGCAGTTTAGGACTAGCTCTCCCCGAGCAGTACTTC.